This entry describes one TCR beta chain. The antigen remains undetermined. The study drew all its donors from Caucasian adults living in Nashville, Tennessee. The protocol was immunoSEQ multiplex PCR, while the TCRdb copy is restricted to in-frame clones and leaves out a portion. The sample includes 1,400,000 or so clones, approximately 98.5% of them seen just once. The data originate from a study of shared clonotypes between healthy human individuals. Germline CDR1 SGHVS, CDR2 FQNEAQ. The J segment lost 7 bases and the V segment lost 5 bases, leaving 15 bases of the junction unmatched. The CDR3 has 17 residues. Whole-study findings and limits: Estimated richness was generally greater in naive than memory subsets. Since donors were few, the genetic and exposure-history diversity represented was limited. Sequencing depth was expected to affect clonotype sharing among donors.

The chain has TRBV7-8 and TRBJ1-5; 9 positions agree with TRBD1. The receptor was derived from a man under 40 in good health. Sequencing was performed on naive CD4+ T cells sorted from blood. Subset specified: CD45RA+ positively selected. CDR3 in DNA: TGTGCCAGCAGCCCGGGGCGGACAGGGGCCGATCAACAGCCCCAGCATTTT. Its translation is CASSPGRTGADQQPQHF. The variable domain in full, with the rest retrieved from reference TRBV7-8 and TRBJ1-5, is GAGVSQSPRYKVAKRGQDVALRCDPISGHVSLFWYQQALGQGPEFLTYFQNEAQLDKSGLPSDRFFAERPEGSVSTLKIQRTQQEDSAVYLCASSPGRTGADQQPQHFGDGTRLSIL.